These 20 T cell receptor beta chains were all obtained from the same sample, sequenced in a study of blood T cell repertoires in COVID-19 (dated by TCRdb to 2019 to 2021). The method was the immunoSEQ multiplex PCR assay. The clones in this table, taken by TCRdb from immuneACCESS, are in-frame only. Not every clone is retained; where verified, under half of the shortfall comes from an unresolved V gene, and the cause of the rest is unknown. This sample gives 95,000 to 120,000 clones in total; about four fifths of them show up just once. Of the sample, approximately 4.1% is held by the ten largest clones. The specimen sequenced was peripheral blood. These receptors were taken from a woman between 70 and 85 years old with acute or convalescent COVID-19.

V gene TRBV7-2 combines with J gene TRBJ2-5, with 9 bases that match TRBD1. The CDR3 consists of 13 residues. Germline-derived CDR1 and CDR2 are SGHTA and FQGNSA. Trimming at V came to 5 bases and at J to 9 bases, leaving 7 bases not matched to a gene. The CDR3 here is CASSHRDRVPQYF. The CDR3 DNA follows: TGTGCCAGCAGCCACCGGGACAGGGTGCCCCAGTACTTC.

This chain uses TRBV6-2 or TRBV6-3 with TRBJ2-3; D call uncertain. Germline CDR1 and CDR2: MNHEY and SVGEGT. V was pared by 2 bases and J by 4 bases, with 13 bases between. There are 15 residues in the CDR3. The CDR3, as DNA: TGTGCCAGCAGTTACCGTCTACTCTTAGCAGATACGCAGTATTTT. Translating gives CASSYRLLLADTQYF.

The chain is built from TRBV28 and TRBJ1-1; D is unresolved. Germline V gene lookup returns CDR1 MDHEN and CDR2 SYDVKM. This CDR3 is built from 15 residues. V was pared by 5 bases and J by 0 bases, with 13 bases between. The CDR3 DNA follows: TGTGCCAGCAGTGCCCTCCTAAGATTGAACACTGAAGCTTTCTTT. Its protein product is CASSALLRLNTEAFF.

The gene calls are TRBV3-1 (or the pseudogene TRBV3-2) and TRBJ1-1; perhaps TRBD1 as D (6 bases). This CDR3 has 12 amino acids. Germline CDR1 reads LGHDT; CDR2 reads YNNKEL (reference sequence). Trimming shortened V by 3 bases and J by 5 bases, and 7 bases separated the two germline ends. CDR3 coding DNA: TGTGCCAGCAGCCACGGACAGACTGAAGCTTTCTTT. Protein product: CASSHGQTEAFF.

The chain carries TRBV2 and TRBJ1-1; 7 nucleotides match TRBD1. The CDR3 runs 13 residues. Trimming at V came to 4 bases and at J to 9 bases, leaving 8 bases not matched to a gene. Germline values: CDR1 SNHLY, CDR2 FYNNEI. This CDR3 is CASSGTGRGKAFF. As DNA, the CDR3 is TGTGCCAGCAGTGGAACGGGCAGGGGGAAAGCTTTCTTT.

The rearrangement links TRBV10-2 to TRBJ2-1; D gene unclear. Per the germline V gene, CDR1 is WSHSY and CDR2 is SAAADI. Trimming took off 5 bases at V and 0 bases at J, with 8 bases between the two ends. CDR3 size: 14 residues. The CDR3 nucleotides are TGCGCCAGCAGTCTTCGGTACTCCTACAATGAGCAGTTCTTC. It specifies CASSLRYSYNEQFF.

This sequence joins TRBV19 and TRBJ2-5, with D possibly TRBD1 on 7 matching bases. This CDR3 is 14 amino acids long. CDR1 and CDR2 from the germline V gene are LNHDA and SQIVND (reference sequence). The V and J ends lost 3 bases and 4 bases respectively, with 12 bases between them. The CDR3 loop is CASSMRQGGETQYF. CDR3 in DNA: TGTGCCAGTAGTATGAGACAGGGAGGAGAGACCCAGTACTTC.

This rearrangement joins TRBV4-1 to TRBJ1-5; 11 bases map to TRBD1. CDR1 is MGHRA, CDR2 YSYEKL, per germline. J lost 7 bases, V lost 4 bases, and 9 bases had no gene match. The CDR3 sequence is 16 residues long. CDR3 sequence reads: CASSPGQGGSGQPQHF. The CDR3 DNA sequence: TGCGCCAGCAGCCCGGGACAGGGGGGTTCGGGGCAGCCCCAGCATTTT.

The rearrangement joins TRBV27 to TRBJ1-4, with TRBD1 matching 7 bases. V trimming: 6 bases; J trimming: 5 bases; junction bases outside the gene matches: 9. Germline V gene data show CDR1 as MNHEY and CDR2 as SMNVEV (reference sequence). CDR3 size: 15 residues. The CDR3 region has the DNA TGTGCCAGCAGCCCACGACAGGGATTGAATGAAAAACTGTTTTTT. Translated, it gives CASSPRQGLNEKLFF.

About this clone: Within the sample, other DNA sequences also encode this same CDR3. The chain has TRBV9 and TRBJ1-1; the D is unclear. CDR3 length: 14 residues. The V end was cut by 3 bases, the J end by 3 bases, with 12 bases between. Germline V lookup: CDR1 SGDLS, CDR2 YYNGEE. The CDR3 nucleotides are TGTGCCAGCAGCGCCTCGTCCGGGTACACTGAAGCTTTCTTT. Translating it yields CASSASSGYTEAFF.

The chain carries TRBV5-1 and TRBJ1-1, with a tentative D call TRBD1 (6 bases). The germline gives CDR1 SGHRS, CDR2 YFSETQ. V was clipped by 0 bases and J by 5 bases, with 14 bases between them. The CDR3 length is 15 residues. CDR3 bases: TGCGCCAGCAGCTTGGCCCCACAGGGTAGAACTGAAGCTTTCTTT. Translating it yields CASSLAPQGRTEAFF.

The rearrangement uses TRBV12-3 or TRBV12-4 and TRBJ2-3; D gene ambiguous. The CDR3 loop spans 13 amino acids. V was shortened by 5 bases and J by 3 bases, with 9 bases between the two germline ends. The CDR3 nucleotides read TGTGCCAGCAGTCAATTTTTGACAGATACGCAGTATTTT. As protein: CASSQFLTDTQYF.

The DNA for the CDR3 is TGTGCCAGCAGCCAGTCTAAGAGGCCCCTCTACAATGAGCAGTTCTTC. Translated: CASSQSKRPLYNEQFF. The V gene is TRBV3-1 (or the pseudogene TRBV3-2), the J gene TRBJ2-1, with D unresolved. The CDR3 totals 16 residues. The V and J ends lost 3 bases and 3 bases respectively, with 15 bases between them. CDR1 and CDR2 from the germline V gene are LGHDT and YNNKEL (reference sequence).

This clone was detected once. This chain connects TRBV5-1 to TRBJ2-1, with TRBD2 matching 7 bases. CDR1 and CDR2 from the germline V gene are SGHRS and YFSETQ. J was trimmed by 6 bases and V by 4 bases; bases with no gene match: 7. The CDR3 runs 14 residues. DNA for the CDR3: TGCGCCAGCAGCATAGGACTAGTAACCAATGAGCAGTTCTTC. Residues: CASSIGLVTNEQFF.

The chain recombines TRBV4-2 with TRBJ2-3; TRBD2 aligns across 10 bases. CDR1 and CDR2 (germline): LGHNA, YNFKEQ. V was clipped by 1 base and J by 0 bases; unmatched bases: 16. The CDR3 runs to 21 residues. CDR3 nucleotide sequence: TGTGCCAGCAGCCAAGGGGGATGGTCCAGCGGGAGGGACATAAGCACAGATACGCAGTATTTT. It is translated as CASSQGGWSSGRDISTDTQYF.

By share of the sample, this clone is medium-sized (0.01 to 0.1%). Other DNA sequences within the sample encode an identical CDR3. V and J are TRBV4-1 and TRBJ2-4; the D gene is possibly TRBD1 (5 bases). V lost 1 base and J 8 bases, leaving 9 bases between the germline ends. Germline CDR1 and CDR2: MGHRA and YSYEKL. CDR3 length equals 13 residues. CDR3: CASSQGGGDIQYF. The CDR3 DNA reads TGCGCCAGCAGCCAAGGGGGCGGAGACATTCAGTACTTC.

The CDR3 sequence: CASSSLGLADGETQYF. CDR3 DNA: TGTGCCAGCAGTTCCTTAGGACTAGCAGATGGGGAGACCCAGTACTTC. The chain couples TRBV27 to TRBJ2-5; 8 positions agree with TRBD2. The junction had 12 bases not matched to a gene; V was cut back by 4 bases and J by 5 bases. The CDR3 totals 16 residues. The germline V gene encodes CDR1 MNHEY and CDR2 SMNVEV (reference sequence).

The gene calls are TRBV4-2 and TRBJ2-3; 9 nucleotides align to TRBD2. The V gene end was trimmed by 0 bases and the J gene end by 4 bases; junction bases not matched to a gene: 5. The CDR3 totals 16 residues. CDR1 is LGHNA and CDR2 is YNFKEQ in the germline V gene. The CDR3 DNA is TGTGCCAGCAGCCAAGATGCGGGGGGGATGTCAGATACGCAGTATTTT. This codes for CASSQDAGGMSDTQYF.

CDR3 in DNA: TGTGCTAGTGGCCCCGGGACAGGGCGTTTCACTGAAGCTTTCTTT. Translating gives CASGPGTGRFTEAFF. V gene TRBV12-5 combines with J gene TRBJ1-1, with 9 bases lining up with TRBD1. V gave up 6 bases and J gave up 4 bases; unmatched junction bases: 9. This CDR3 has 15 residues. Looked up from germline, CDR1 is LGHNT and CDR2 is FRNRAP.

The chain combines TRBV28 with TRBJ2-5; tentatively, D is TRBD2 (6 bases). CDR3 size: 14 residues. Germline CDR1 reads MDHEN; CDR2 reads SYDVKM. Between the trimmed V and J ends, which lost 6 bases and 4 bases, there was a span of 15 bases. As DNA, the CDR3 is TGTGCCAGCAGCCTCAACGGGGGTGGAGAGACCCAGTACTTC. This gives the protein CASSLNGGGETQYF.